The 17 T cell receptor beta chains reported below all come from one sample, sequenced in a study of cytomegalovirus exposure and HLA in healthy donors. A multiplex PCR was run with 60 Vbeta primers and 13 Jbeta primers. The method was immunoSEQ multiplex PCR; TCRdb's version includes in-frame clones alone and lacks a portion of them. This table holds around 130,000 clones, about 69% found once. Specimen: PBMCs. These receptors originate from a young man in good health and CMV-seronegative.

With regard to this clone: Other DNA sequences in the sample encode the same CDR3. The genes are TRBV30 and TRBJ2-2; D gene uncertain. This CDR3 spans 13 amino acids. The germline V gene has CDR1 GTSNPN and CDR2 SVGIG (reference sequence). The V and J ends lost 0 bases and 6 bases respectively, with 8 bases between them. DNA for the CDR3: TGTGCCTGGAGTGTCCAGGATCCCGGGGAGCTGTTTTTT. This sequence encodes CAWSVQDPGELFF.

This sequence joins TRBV5-1 and TRBJ2-1; TRBD1 agrees at 8 bases. Trimming took 4 bases from V and 5 from J; bases not matched to a gene: 5. The length of the CDR3 is 14 residues. Germline CDR1 SGHRS, CDR2 YFSETQ. The CDR3 here is CASSPGQENNEQFF. DNA of the CDR3: TGCGCCAGCAGCCCGGGACAGGAGAACAATGAGCAGTTCTTC.

V is TRBV9 and J is TRBJ2-1; D might be TRBD1 (6 bases). This CDR3 has 16 residues. The germline V gene has CDR1 SGDLS and CDR2 YYNGEE. Trimming removed 0 bases from V and 6 bases from J, with 16 bases in between. CDR3 residues: CASSVEGVSVSNEQFF. The CDR3 DNA reads as TGTGCCAGCAGCGTAGAGGGGGTTTCGGTTAGCAATGAGCAGTTCTTC.

The sample holds one count of this clone. The rearrangement joins TRBV7-9 to TRBJ1-4; TRBD1 aligns across 7 bases. After removal of 5 bases from V and 4 bases from J, the junction contained 7 bases not matched to a gene. The germline gives CDR1 SEHNR, CDR2 FQNEAQ (reference sequence). The CDR3 runs 15 residues. The CDR3 loop is CASSERQGDNEKLFF. The CDR3 DNA reads as TGTGCCAGCAGCGAAAGACAGGGTGATAATGAAAAACTGTTTTTT.

The chain couples TRBV6-5 to TRBJ2-2; maybe TRBD1 (6 bases). CDR1 and CDR2 from the germline V gene are MNHEY and SVGAGI. V was pared by 4 bases and J by 8 bases, with 14 bases between. The CDR3 runs to 14 residues. The CDR3: CASSWGQNGGELFF. CDR3 nucleotides: TGTGCCAGCAGTTGGGGACAAAACGGGGGGGAGCTGTTTTTT.

This chain connects TRBV27 to TRBJ1-2, with 7 bases fitting TRBD1. The trim removed 8 bases at V and 6 bases at J, leaving 9 bases unmatched. Germline assignment: CDR1 MNHEY and CDR2 SMNVEV (reference sequence). The length of the CDR3 is 13 residues. The CDR3 loop reads CASAEQGRDGYTF. The CDR3 nucleotides are TGTGCCAGCGCGGAACAGGGGCGGGATGGCTACACCTTC.

V gene TRBV11-2 combines with J gene TRBJ1-2, with D possibly matching TRBD1 (5 bases). V lost 7 bases and J lost 4, with 10 bases in between. The V gene's germline CDR1 is SGHAT and CDR2 FQNNGV. The length of the CDR3 is 12 residues. The DNA of the CDR3 is TGTGCCAGCACACCGGGGGGCTATGGCTACACCTTC. Translated, it gives CASTPGGYGYTF.

The chain couples TRBV30 to TRBJ2-5, with 7 bases identical to TRBD2. Trimming cost V 4 bases and J 6 bases; bases outside gene matches: 2. This CDR3 is 11 amino acids long. Germline CDR1 reads GTSNPN; CDR2 reads SVGIG (reference sequence). CDR3 coding DNA: TGTGCCTGGATGGGGGGGAAGACCCAGTACTTC. As protein: CAWMGGKTQYF.

This sequence joins TRBV27 and TRBJ2-7, with D maybe TRBD2 (6 bases). Trimming took 3 bases from V and 4 from J, leaving 13 bases between them. The CDR3 length is 14 residues. Germline V gene sequence: CDR1 MNHEY, CDR2 SMNVEV (reference sequence). The CDR3 reads CASSFGRDLYEQYF. The CDR3 region has the DNA TGTGCCAGCAGTTTTGGGCGGGACCTTTACGAGCAGTACTTC.

The V and J genes are TRBV4-3 and TRBJ2-3; D remains ambiguous. Trimming took off 0 bases at V and 1 base at J, with 11 bases between the two ends. The CDR3 totals 16 residues. The germline V gene has CDR1 LGHNA and CDR2 YSLEER. CDR3 nucleotides: TGCGCCAGCAGCCAAGATGACACGTCACGCACAGATACGCAGTATTTT. Protein sequence: CASSQDDTSRTDTQYF.

The CDR3 DNA reads TGTGCCAGCAGCTTAACTGTGGGACTTAACCATGAGCAGTTCTTC. Residues: CASSLTVGLNHEQFF. This chain joins TRBV7-3 and TRBJ2-1; D is possibly TRBD2 (6 bases). CDR3 length equals 15 residues. Germline assignment: CDR1 SGHTA and CDR2 FQGTGA. The ends were cut back, 0 bases at V and 8 bases at J, with 14 bases in the middle.

This clone has a handful of counts. The J gene is TRBJ1-1, the V gene TRBV28; perhaps TRBD1 as D (6 bases). Germline assignment: CDR1 MDHEN and CDR2 SYDVKM. The V end lost 11 bases, the J end lost 6 bases, and 19 bases lay between the germline ends. The CDR3 length is 13 residues. This CDR3 reads CAVIKGGRAEAFF. CDR3 sequence (DNA): TGTGCCGTCATTAAGGGGGGGAGAGCTGAAGCTTTCTTT.

The rearrangement joins TRBV28 to TRBJ1-5; 8 positions match TRBD1. Trimming took 3 bases from V and 6 from J; bases not matched to a gene: 7. The CDR3 is 15 residues long. In germline, CDR1 is MDHEN, CDR2 SYDVKM. This CDR3 reads CASSLWTGIAQPQHF. DNA for the CDR3: TGTGCCAGCAGTTTGTGGACAGGGATCGCTCAGCCCCAGCATTTT.

The chain uses TRBV18 and TRBJ1-1; the D is unclear. The CDR3 totals 12 residues. CDR1 KGHSH and CDR2 LQKENI come from the germline V gene. V lost 3 bases and J 5 bases, leaving 7 bases between the germline ends. CDR3 DNA sequence: TGTGCCAGCTCACCTTTCCAGACTGAAGCTTTCTTT. Protein product: CASSPFQTEAFF.

The chain links TRBV9 to TRBJ1-6, with 10 bases matching TRBD1. This CDR3 region has 16 residues. J gave up 5 bases and V 0 bases, and 2 bases lay outside the gene matches. CDR1 is SGDLS and CDR2 is YYNGEE in the germline V gene. The CDR3 reads CASSVETGGNNSPLHF. As DNA, the CDR3 is TGTGCCAGCAGCGTAGAGACAGGGGGCAATAATTCACCCCTCCACTTT.

This sequence joins TRBV9 and TRBJ2-5; TRBD1 agrees at 11 bases. V gave up 3 bases and J gave up 5 bases; unmatched junction bases: 6. Germline V CDR1 and CDR2: SGDLS, YYNGEE. The CDR3 is 15 residues long. CDR3 bases: TGTGCCAGCAGCGGAGGACAGGGGGCGCGGGAGACCCAGTACTTC. Translated: CASSGGQGARETQYF.

The chain employs TRBV6-6 and TRBJ2-7; D may be TRBD1 (6 bases). V was clipped by 5 bases and J by 0 bases, with 11 bases between them. Germline CDR1 and CDR2: MNHNY and SVGAGI (reference sequence). The CDR3 is made up of 14 amino acids. In DNA form, the CDR3 reads TGTGCCAGCAGTACCGGACAGAACTCCTACGAGCAGTACTTC. Protein sequence: CASSTGQNSYEQYF.